The 27 T cell receptor beta chains given below trace back to one sample, sequenced in a study of Tregs in tolerant kidney transplant recipients. The data were produced by immunoSEQ multiplex PCR, yet TCRdb's version contains in-frame clones alone and is incomplete. Of under 100,000 clones in the sample, roughly nine tenths were seen once. Sequencing was done on a sample of CD8+ T cells from blood. These TCRs come from a human donor in good health.

The gene calls are TRBV13 and TRBJ2-7; TRBD1 aligns across 7 bases. Germline V gene data show CDR1 as PRHDT and CDR2 as FYEKMQ (reference sequence). The CDR3 runs to 15 residues. V shed 4 bases and J 0 bases; nucleotides not matched to a gene: 6. CDR3 coding DNA: TGTGCCAGCAGCTGGGGACAGCTGAGCTCCTACGAGCAGTACTTC. Residues: CASSWGQLSSYEQYF.

CDR3 in amino acids: CASSPRTGRNEQFF. The CDR3 nucleotides are TGTGCCAGCAGTCCACGGACAGGGCGCAATGAGCAGTTCTTC. The chain uses TRBV27 and TRBJ2-1; 8 positions match TRBD1. Germline V gene data show CDR1 as MNHEY and CDR2 as SMNVEV (reference sequence). With V trimmed by 5 bases and J by 6 bases, 6 bases remained unmatched. The CDR3 spans 14 residues.

The gene calls are TRBV29-1 and TRBJ2-7, with 7 nucleotides matching TRBD1. The V gene's germline CDR1 is SQVTM and CDR2 ANQGSEA. The ends lost 2 bases at V and 3 bases at J; junction bases unmatched: 4. The CDR3 is 13 amino acids. The CDR3 sequence is CSVETGELYEQYF. In DNA form, the CDR3 reads TGCAGCGTTGAAACAGGGGAACTCTACGAGCAGTACTTC.

The chain joins TRBV7-9 to TRBJ2-2; D is unclear. From germline, CDR1 is SEHNR and CDR2 FQNEAQ (reference sequence). This CDR3 spans 14 amino acids. V was trimmed by 3 bases and J by 1 base, leaving 6 bases between them. Here the CDR3 reads CASSFGRNTGELFF. DNA of the CDR3: TGTGCCAGCAGCTTTGGAAGGAACACCGGGGAGCTGTTTTTT.

This rearrangement joins TRBV15 to TRBJ2-1; 10 nucleotides align to TRBD2. Germline assignment: CDR1 LNHNV and CDR2 YYDKDF (reference sequence). The CDR3 is 15 amino acids. With 5 bases clipped from V and 7 bases from J, the junction kept 8 bases outside the gene matches. CDR3 coding DNA: TGTGCCACCAGCTATTCCGGACTAGCGGATAATGAGCAGTTCTTC. Amino acid sequence: CATSYSGLADNEQFF. The full variable domain, with the rest looked up from reference TRBV15 and TRBJ2-1, is DAMVIQNPRYQVTQFGKPVTLSCSQTLNHNVMYWYQQKSSQAPKLLFHYYDKDFNNEADTPDNFQSRRPNTSFCFLDIRSPGLGDTAMYLCATSYSGLADNEQFFGPGTRLTVL.

J is TRBJ2-7 and V is TRBV5-4; TRBD1 or TRBD2 may be the D gene (5 bases each). The CDR3 sequence is 14 residues long. Trimming removed 3 bases at V and 2 bases at J, with 12 bases between. CDR1 and CDR2 from the germline V gene are SGHNT and YYREEE (reference sequence). The CDR3 region is CASSWGTVTYEQYF. The CDR3 nucleotides read TGTGCCAGCAGCTGGGGGACGGTCACCTACGAGCAGTACTTC.

The chain joins TRBV27 to TRBJ1-2; no clear D. CDR3 length equals 13 residues. Germline V gene sequence: CDR1 MNHEY, CDR2 SMNVEV (reference sequence). V was trimmed by 6 bases and J by 0 bases, leaving 8 bases between them. DNA for the CDR3: TGTGCCAGCAGGCCAGGCACTAACTATGGCTACACCTTC. Translating it yields CASRPGTNYGYTF.

The V gene is TRBV2, the J gene TRBJ2-7, with TRBD2 identical over 9 bases. CDR3 length: 15 residues. Trimming at V came to 10 bases and at J to 1 base, leaving 11 bases not matched to a gene. The germline V gene has CDR1 SNHLY and CDR2 FYNNEI. CDR3 nucleotide sequence: TGTGCCACCCTCCCGGCGGGAGGGGAATCCTACGAGCAGTACTTC. Protein sequence: CATLPAGGESYEQYF.

The chain is built from TRBV28 and TRBJ1-2; tentative D call: TRBD1 (5 bases). Trimming took off 3 bases at V and 4 bases at J, with 12 bases between the two ends. CDR3 length: 14 residues. Germline lookup yields CDR1 MDHEN and CDR2 SYDVKM. The CDR3 is CASSFGGGGYGYTF. For the CDR3, the DNA is TGTGCCAGCAGTTTCGGGGGAGGAGGCTATGGCTACACCTTC.

The V and J genes are TRBV4-1 and TRBJ2-1; 9 bases match TRBD2. CDR1 and CDR2 (germline): MGHRA, YSYEKL. Unmatched junction bases numbered 9, after V lost 2 bases and J lost 1 base. The CDR3 is 18 amino acids. Here the CDR3 DNA reads TGCGCCAGCAGCCAAAATAGCGGGGGCGTCCCTTCCTACAATGAGCAGTTCTTC. Translation: CASSQNSGGVPSYNEQFF.

V and J are TRBV7-9 and TRBJ2-1, with TRBD1 matching 12 bases. The CDR3 extends over 15 amino acids. V lost 6 bases, J lost 5 bases, and 5 bases stayed unmatched. From germline, CDR1 is SEHNR and CDR2 FQNEAQ (reference sequence). This CDR3 reads CASRRDRGLNNEQFF. The DNA of the CDR3 is TGTGCCAGCAGAAGGGACAGGGGGCTGAACAATGAGCAGTTCTTC.

V is TRBV27 and J is TRBJ2-7; D tentatively reads TRBD1 or TRBD2 (5 bases each). The CDR3 runs to 14 residues. The V and J ends lost 4 bases and 2 bases respectively, with 12 bases between them. Germline V gives CDR1 MNHEY, CDR2 SMNVEV (reference sequence). The CDR3 region has the DNA TGTGCCAGCAGTTCTCCCGGGGCCGCCTACGAGCAGTACTTC. It codes for CASSSPGAAYEQYF.

This rearrangement joins TRBV4-1 to TRBJ2-1, with 7 bases aligning to TRBD2. With V trimmed by 1 base and J by 8 bases, 5 bases remained unmatched. Germline CDR1 reads MGHRA; CDR2 reads YSYEKL. CDR3 length: 14 residues. Here the CDR3 reads CASSQGPAGDEQFF. CDR3 nucleotides: TGCGCCAGCAGCCAAGGACCGGCGGGAGATGAGCAGTTCTTC.

This clone is judged medium-sized (0.01 to 0.1%). The V gene is TRBV9, the J gene TRBJ2-7; no definite D call. Germline CDR1 and CDR2: SGDLS and YYNGEE. The CDR3 is made up of 14 amino acids. V was pared by 0 bases and J by 4 bases, with 11 bases between. CDR3 sequence reads: CASSVGHEAYEQYF. The DNA of the CDR3 is TGTGCCAGCAGCGTAGGACATGAGGCGTACGAGCAGTACTTC. Full variable domain (outside the CDR3, taken from reference TRBV9 and TRBJ2-7): DSGVTQTPKHLITATGQRVTLRCSPRSGDLSVYWYQQSLDQGLQFLIQYYNGEERAKGNILERFSAQQFPDLHSELNLSSLELGDSALYFCASSVGHEAYEQYFGPGTRLTVT.

V and J are TRBV7-2 and TRBJ1-1; 7 bases map to TRBD1. This CDR3 contains 14 residues. J was trimmed by 5 bases and V by 4 bases; bases with no gene match: 7. The germline V gene has CDR1 SGHTA and CDR2 FQGNSA. The CDR3: CASSSPDRWTEAFF. CDR3 DNA: TGTGCCAGCAGCTCTCCGGACAGGTGGACTGAAGCTTTCTTT.

This clone was recorded once. Sequence at one end of the junction differs from germline and may be a read error. The J gene is TRBJ1-1, the V gene TRBV4-2, with D possibly matching TRBD1 (6 bases). The germline V gene encodes CDR1 LGHNA and CDR2 YNFKEQ. This CDR3 has 16 residues. DNA of the CDR3: TGTGCCAGCAGCCAGCCGGTCGGGGGGCGGGATACTGAAGTTTTCTTT. It translates to CASSQPVGGRDTEVFF.

The V gene is TRBV27, the J gene TRBJ1-2; unclear D gene. V was trimmed by 3 bases and J by 7 bases, leaving 21 bases between them. Germline lookup yields CDR1 MNHEY and CDR2 SMNVEV (reference sequence). The CDR3 contains 16 residues. CDR3 in DNA: TGTGCCAGCAGTTTTGTAGGCCCAATACCGATATCTGGCTACACCTTC. Protein product: CASSFVGPIPISGYTF.

V usage is TRBV5-4 and J usage is TRBJ2-7; D unclear. Germline CDR1 and CDR2: SGHNT and YYREEE (reference sequence). Trimming cost V 4 bases and J 0 bases, with 20 bases left between them. This CDR3 region has 17 residues. CDR3 in DNA: TGTGCCAGCAGCCCATACCCATTAGTAGCCTCCTCCTACGAGCAGTACTTC. Translating it yields CASSPYPLVASSYEQYF.

The rearrangement joins TRBV27 to TRBJ2-1; TRBD1 aligns across 12 bases. The CDR3 is 17 residues long. Trimming cost V 6 bases and J 9 bases; bases outside gene matches: 15. Germline V gene lookup returns CDR1 MNHEY and CDR2 SMNVEV (reference sequence). The CDR3 DNA reads TGTGCCAGCAGCCTTCTTTATGGGACAGGGGGCGGGGGTGAGCAGTTCTTC. The encoded protein is CASSLLYGTGGGGEQFF.

CDR3 region: CASSPGGLSGNTIYF. The CDR3 DNA reads as TGTGCCAGCAGCCCTGGGGGACTCTCTGGAAACACCATATATTTT. The rearrangement uses TRBV14 and TRBJ1-3, with a possible D match to TRBD1 (5 bases). This CDR3 has 15 residues. Trimming cost V 4 bases and J 0 bases, with 10 bases left between them. Per germline, CDR1 SGHDN and CDR2 FVKESK.

This clone was seen a single time. The chain recombines TRBV11-2 with TRBJ2-1; 8 bases map to TRBD1. The CDR3 runs to 14 residues. V was pared by 4 bases and J by 8 bases, with 7 bases of the junction left unmatched. Germline CDR1 is SGHAT and CDR2 is FQNNGV. DNA for the CDR3: TGTGCCAGCAGCTCCCAGGGGGCGCAGGATGAGCAGTTCTTC. This encodes CASSSQGAQDEQFF. Combining the CDR3 with reference TRBV11-2 and TRBJ2-1 gives the whole variable domain EAGVAQSPRYKIIEKRQSVAFWCNPISGHATLYWYQQILGQGPKLLIQFQNNGVVDDSQLPKDRFSAERLKGVDSTLKIQPAKLEDSAVYLCASSSQGAQDEQFFGPGTRLTVL.

This clone was counted a few times. A read error is likely here: a far larger clone is one base away. The chain employs TRBV6-6 and TRBJ2-2; unclear D gene. The CDR3 is 13 amino acids. Germline V gives CDR1 MNHNY, CDR2 SVGAGI (reference sequence). The V end was cut by 2 bases, the J end by 3 bases, with 4 bases between. CDR3 residues: CASSYRDTGELFF. As DNA, the CDR3 is TGTGCCAGCAGTTACAGGGACACCGGGGAGCTGTTTTTT.

The chain has TRBV6-5 and TRBJ1-2; D is undetermined. Germline CDR1 reads MNHEY; CDR2 reads SVGAGI. V lost 8 bases and J lost 2, with 12 bases in between. The CDR3 contains 13 residues. This CDR3 is CASGGLENYGYTF. CDR3 coding DNA: TGTGCCAGCGGAGGGTTGGAGAACTATGGCTACACCTTC.

This chain joins TRBV19 and TRBJ1-1; D ambiguous. V was clipped by 3 bases and J by 5 bases, with 10 bases between them. Germline V CDR1 and CDR2: LNHDA, SQIVND (reference sequence). This CDR3 has 13 amino acids. CDR3 coding DNA: TGTGCCAGTAGTATGGGCGAGCGGACTGAAGCTTTCTTT. Translation: CASSMGERTEAFF. Full variable domain (remainder filled in from reference TRBV19 and TRBJ1-1): DGGITQSPKYLFRKEGQNVTLSCEQNLNHDAMYWYRQDPGQGLRLIYYSQIVNDFQKGDIAEGYSVSREKKESFPLTVTSAQKNPTAFYLCASSMGERTEAFFGQGTRLTVV.

This sequence joins TRBV5-4 and TRBJ2-5; TRBD2 might be the D (5 bases). Germline V gene sequence: CDR1 SGHNT, CDR2 YYREEE (reference sequence). The CDR3 totals 17 residues. Deletions cut 1 base from V and 2 bases from J, with 18 bases between. DNA for the CDR3: TGTGCCAGCAGCTTGTACCCTCAACTAGGCCCTCAAGAGACCCAGTACTTC. This gives the protein CASSLYPQLGPQETQYF.

The rearrangement joins TRBV7-6 to TRBJ1-5; weak D call: TRBD1 (6 bases). The CDR3 has 16 amino acids. V was clipped by 2 bases and J by 0 bases, with 11 bases between them. Germline V CDR1 and CDR2: SGHVS, FNYEAQ. The CDR3 protein is CASSLLNRDSNQPQHF. The CDR3 DNA reads as TGTGCCAGCAGCTTACTTAACAGGGATAGCAATCAGCCCCAGCATTTT.

This chain joins TRBV7-3 and TRBJ2-1; D ambiguous. The CDR3 extends over 12 amino acids. Germline CDR1 is SGHTA and CDR2 is FQGTGA. Trimming cost V 6 bases and J 4 bases, with 7 bases left between them. CDR3 residues: CASRLEYNEQFF. DNA for the CDR3: TGTGCCAGCAGGTTGGAGTACAATGAGCAGTTCTTC.